This paragraph covers one T cell receptor (beta chain) sequence. Its antigen is currently unknown. 13 Jbeta primers and 60 Vbeta primers were used for the PCR. Assay used: immunoSEQ multiplex PCR; TCRdb lists only in-frame clones, some missing. This table holds about 160,000 clones, roughly 76% found once. This sample was taken from a study of cytomegalovirus exposure and HLA in healthy donors. Study-level points and caveats: For TCR beta chains, V- and J-gene trimming was later linked to a missense DCLRE1C variant. The Asian-associated ancestry cluster reportedly had fewer N-insertions than the approximately 670-donor mean in a later analysis.

Trimming removed 4 bases from V and 4 bases from J; junction bases left unmatched: 7. The CDR3 consists of 14 residues. Germline V gene data show CDR1 as SGHRS and CDR2 as YFSETQ. The sequenced material came from PBMCs. The chain recombines TRBV5-1 with TRBJ2-7, with TRBD1 matching 8 bases. This TCR came from a human donor in good health. For the CDR3, the DNA is TGCGCCAGCAGCCCACGGACAGGGCATTACGAGCAGTACTTC. Its translation is CASSPRTGHYEQYF.